Listed below are T cell receptor beta chains from one sample, sequenced in a study of immune evolution from preneoplasia to lung adenocarcinoma. Profiled with immunoSEQ multiplex PCR; TCRdb holds only in-frame clones, not every one. The profile covers 7,500 to 8,500 clones, with about 80% appearing a single time and roughly 2.4% taken by the ten largest. The source material was FFPE invasive lung adenocarcinoma tissue. These receptors all stem from a person aged 50-69 years with lung adenocarcinoma. Each CDR3 is given with its conserved first and last residue. The D gene is left open where the match is weak. Expanded clones get a size class; other rows say once, few or many, or leave the size out.

D | J | size | V | DNA | CDR3
TRBD1 | TRBJ1-3 | NA | TRBV2 | TGTGCCAGCAGAAGACAGGGGGGTGGAAACACCATATATTTT | CASRRQGGGNTIYF
NA | TRBJ2-6 | NA | TRBV7-8 | TGTGCCAGCAGCCTAGGCCCCACAGGCAACTCTGGGGCCAACGTCCTGACTTTC | CASSLGPTGNSGANVLTF
NA | TRBJ2-7 | NA | TRBV6-1 | TGTGCCAGCGGCTACAGGGATGGCGGGCACGAGCAGTACTTC | CASGYRDGGHEQYF
TRBD1 | TRBJ1-2 | NA | TRBV27 | TGTGCCAGCAAACCCTCCGGGACAGGTGACTATGGCTACACCTTC | CASKPSGTGDYGYTF
NA | TRBJ2-7 | NA | TRBV30 | TGTGCCTGGAGTCCCGACACGACCTACGAGCAGTACTTC | CAWSPDTTYEQYF
NA | TRBJ2-2 | NA | TRBV28 | TGTGCCAGCAGCCACGGGGGGCGCGACACCGGGGAGCTGTTTTTT | CASSHGGRDTGELFF
TRBD1 | TRBJ2-2 | NA | TRBV5-5 | TGTGCCAGCAGCTCAAGCCGGGACAGGAACACCGGGGAGCTGTTTTTT | CASSSSRDRNTGELFF
TRBD1 | TRBJ2-3 | NA | TRBV28 | TGTGCCAGCAAAACGACAGGGGACGGTGGGGATACGCAGTATTTT | CASKTTGDGGDTQYF
NA | TRBJ2-2 | NA | TRBV18 | TGTGCCAGCTCACCAGGGCTTCGGAGCACCGGGGAGCTGTTTTTT | CASSPGLRSTGELFF
NA | TRBJ2-2 | NA | TRBV5-1 | TGCGCCAGCAGCTCCGGGACTGTGAACACCGGGGAGCTGTTTTTT | CASSSGTVNTGELFF
NA | TRBJ2-1 | NA | TRBV29-1 | TGCAGCGTTGCGGTCACAAGAAGGTACAATGAGCAGTTCTTC | CSVAVTRRYNEQFF
NA | TRBJ1-2 | NA | TRBV6-1 | TGTGCCAGCAGTGAAGAAGGGGGTTTGTCCTATGGCTACACCTTC | CASSEEGGLSYGYTF
NA | TRBJ2-2 | NA | TRBV5-4 | TGTGCCAGCAGCTCGGCAGGGTTTGGATTAACCGGGGAGCTGTTTTTT | CASSSAGFGLTGELFF
NA | TRBJ1-4 | NA | TRBV6-5 | TGTGCCAGCAGGGGGATAGCAACTAATGAAAAACTGTTTTTT | CASRGIATNEKLFF
NA | TRBJ2-7 | NA | TRBV6-1 | TGTGCCAGCAGTGAAGCGGGACAATACTACGAGCAGTACTTC | CASSEAGQYYEQYF
TRBD1 | TRBJ2-7 | NA | TRBV18 | TGTGCCAGCTCACCGACACAGGGGGACAACGAGCAGTACTTC | CASSPTQGDNEQYF
NA | TRBJ2-5 | NA | TRBV5-4 | TGTGCCAGCAGCGCAGGGGGGCTGGGAGAGACCCAGTACTTC | CASSAGGLGETQYF
NA | TRBJ2-5 | NA | TRBV7-8 | TGTGCCAGCAGCTTACCCTCCCGGCCCCAAGAGACCCAGTACTTC | CASSLPSRPQETQYF
NA | TRBJ2-1 | NA | TRBV6-6 | TGTGCCAGCAGTTACTCGGCCGGAAGTCAGCAGTTCTTC | CASSYSAGSQQFF
NA | TRBJ2-5 | few | TRBV28 | TGTGCCAGCAGCTTAGGGGTCCAAGAGACCCAGTACTTC | CASSLGVQETQYF
NA | TRBJ2-1 | NA | TRBV21-1 | TGTGCCAGCAGAACCCACCCCCCTACTAGCGGGAGTCTCTATGAGCAGTTCTTC | CASRTHPPTSGSLYEQFF
NA | TRBJ1-1 | NA | TRBV7-9 | TGTGCCAGCAGCACGGACAGCAACACTGAAGCTTTCTTT | CASSTDSNTEAFF
NA | TRBJ2-7 | NA | TRBV18 | TGTGCCAGCTCACCAGGAAATCGGTACGAGCAGTACTTC | CASSPGNRYEQYF
NA | TRBJ1-2 | NA | TRBV6-5 | TGTGCCAGCAGTGGACGACAGAGTAACTATGGCTACACCTTC | CASSGRQSNYGYTF
NA | TRBJ1-2 | NA | TRBV6-1 | TGTGCCAGCAAAATGGGATTCTCCTACGGCTACACCTTC | CASKMGFSYGYTF
NA | TRBJ2-2 | few | TRBV27 | TGTGCCAGCAGGGGATCGAACACCGGGGAGCTGTTTTTT | CASRGSNTGELFF
NA | TRBJ1-5 | NA | TRBV27 | TGTGCCAGCAGTCGCCCAGGAGTTGATCAGCCCCAGCATTTT | CASSRPGVDQPQHF
TRBD1 | TRBJ1-2 | NA | TRBV30 | TGTGCCTGGAGATCGGACAGGGGGCATGGGGGCTACACCTTC | CAWRSDRGHGGYTF
TRBD2 | TRBJ2-4 | once | TRBV9 | TGTGCCAGCAGCGTAGGACTAGCGGGAGCCAAAAACATTCAGTACTTC | CASSVGLAGAKNIQYF
NA | TRBJ2-3 | once | TRBV15 | TGTGCCACCAGCAGCGGAATTAGGACAGATACGCAGTATTTT | CATSSGIRTDTQYF
TRBD2 | TRBJ2-1 | NA | TRBV13 | TGTGCCAGCAGCTTGATGACTAGCGGGGCTAACAATGAGCAGTTCTTC | CASSLMTSGANNEQFF
NA | TRBJ2-7 | NA | TRBV5-4 | TGTGCCAGCAGCCCCCGACACGGGGAGCAGTACTTC | CASSPRHGEQYF
TRBD1 | TRBJ2-3 | NA | TRBV4-2 | TGTGCCAGCAGCCTGGGGACAGGACCTAGCACAGATACGCAGTATTTT | CASSLGTGPSTDTQYF
NA | TRBJ1-4 | NA | TRBV28 | TGTGCCAGCAGTTTTGGGGCAGCGGGCGGTGAAAAACTGTTTTTT | CASSFGAAGGEKLFF
TRBD1 | TRBJ1-5 | NA | TRBV6-1 | TGTGCCAGCAGACTGTTAGGGGGCGGGAATCAGCCCCAGCATTTT | CASRLLGGGNQPQHF
NA | TRBJ1-2 | NA | TRBV27 | TGTGCCACCGGGGAGGGAGGCCGGAGTGGCTACACCTTC | CATGEGGRSGYTF
NA | TRBJ2-6 | NA | TRBV5-1 | TGCGCCAGCAGCTTGGGCCAGGCGGGGGCCAACGTCCTGACTTTC | CASSLGQAGANVLTF
NA | TRBJ1-1 | NA | TRBV19 | TGTGCCAGTAGTCGAGGGGCTGAAGCTTTCTTT | CASSRGAEAFF
TRBD1 | TRBJ2-3 | NA | TRBV6-1 | TGTGCCAGCAGCGAACCTGCGGGACAGGGGACAGATACGCAGTATTTT | CASSEPAGQGTDTQYF
NA | TRBJ2-3 | NA | TRBV7-7 | TGTGCTAGCAGCCCCCTTAACACAGATACGCAGTATTTT | CASSPLNTDTQYF
NA | TRBJ1-2 | NA | TRBV29-1 | TGCAGCGTTGAACAACTCTCCTATGGCTACACCTTC | CSVEQLSYGYTF
NA | TRBJ2-7 | NA | TRBV6-5 | TGTACCAGCAGTTCCCCGAGGGGGGCCGGAAGTTACGAGCAGTACTTC | CTSSSPRGAGSYEQYF
TRBD2 | TRBJ2-5 | NA | TRBV27 | TGTGCCAGCAGTCAAGCCATCGGGACTAGCGGGAGGGAAAAAGAGACCCAGTACTTC | CASSQAIGTSGREKETQYF
NA | TRBJ2-1 | NA | TRBV12-5 | TGTGCTAGTGTGCTGATAATCAATGAGCAGTTCTTC | CASVLIINEQFF
TRBD1 | TRBJ1-1 | NA | TRBV30 | TGTGCCTGGAGATTCACAGGGGGCTGGACTGAAGCTTTCTTT | CAWRFTGGWTEAFF
NA | TRBJ1-4 | NA | TRBV15 | TGTGCCACCAGAGTCTCCGGCCTCATTAATGAAAAACTGTTTTTT | CATRVSGLINEKLFF
TRBD1 | TRBJ2-7 | NA | TRBV6-1 | TGTGCCAGCAGGGTAGAGACAGGGGTGGACGAGCAGTACTTC | CASRVETGVDEQYF
TRBD2 | TRBJ2-2 | NA | TRBV9 | TGTGCCAGCAGCGAGAGCGGGAGCGTGGCCGGGGAGCTGTTTTTT | CASSESGSVAGELFF
NA | TRBJ2-3 | NA | TRBV27 | TGTGCCAGCAGAAAGCTCGGGACAAGCCGCACAGATACGCAGTATTTT | CASRKLGTSRTDTQYF
NA | TRBJ2-7 | NA | TRBV10-2 | TGCGCCAGCAGTGAGGCCGATATTTACGAGCAGTACTTC | CASSEADIYEQYF
TRBD1 | TRBJ2-7 | NA | TRBV29-1 | TGCAGCGTCCGCGCCGGGACAGCCTCCTACGAGCAGTACTTC | CSVRAGTASYEQYF
NA | TRBJ2-7 | NA | TRBV4-2 | TGTGCCAGCAGCCAAGTTCAGGTGGGAGACTACGAGCAGTACTTC | CASSQVQVGDYEQYF
TRBD1 | TRBJ1-1 | NA | TRBV18 | TGTGCCAGCTCGGGACAGGGTGCGAACACTGAAGCTTTCTTT | CASSGQGANTEAFF